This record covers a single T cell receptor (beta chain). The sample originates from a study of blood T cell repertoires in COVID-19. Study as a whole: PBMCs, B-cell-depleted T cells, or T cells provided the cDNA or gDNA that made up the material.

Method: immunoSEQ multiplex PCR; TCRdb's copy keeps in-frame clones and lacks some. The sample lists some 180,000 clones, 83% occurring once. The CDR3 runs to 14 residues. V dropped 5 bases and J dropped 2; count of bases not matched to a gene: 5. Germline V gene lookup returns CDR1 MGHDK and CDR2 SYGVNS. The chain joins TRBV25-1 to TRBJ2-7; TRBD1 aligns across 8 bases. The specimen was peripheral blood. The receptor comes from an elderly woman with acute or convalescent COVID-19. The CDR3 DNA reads TGTGCCAGCAGTTCTGCAGGGGGCCCCTACGAGCAGTACTTC. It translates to CASSSAGGPYEQYF.